This T cell receptor (beta chain) was captured in a study of blood T cell repertoires in COVID-19. On the study more broadly: COVID-19 samples collected from the United States, Italy and Spain covered acute and convalescent phases. From T cells, B-cell-depleted T cells, or PBMCs came the material, which was cDNA or gDNA.

In the authors' workflow: Estimation of nucleated cell counts relied on the amplification of reference gene primers. Produced via immunoSEQ multiplex PCR; TCRdb's table is partial and in-frame only. V, J and clone size are taken as reported in that table, and D and trimming were inferred from the DNA itself. The sample lists nearly 80,000 clones, 75% to 95% seen once, with 0.75% to 0.8% in the top ten. CDR1 and CDR2 from the germline V gene are LNHDA and SQIVND (reference sequence). The J segment lost 7 bases and the V segment lost 8 bases, leaving 13 bases of the junction unmatched. The CDR3 contains 14 residues.

The receptor was isolated from a woman older than 75 with acute or convalescent COVID-19. The sequencing input was peripheral blood. The rearrangement joins TRBV19 to TRBJ2-7, with 8 nucleotides matching TRBD2. This CDR3 reads CASLSGSGKWEQYF. The CDR3, as DNA: TGTGCCAGTCTCTCGGGTAGCGGGAAATGGGAGCAGTACTTC.